The clone carrying this T cell receptor beta chain has at least ten counts. Its antigen is still unknown. The authors prepared the TCRbeta library with unique molecular identifiers. TCRdb recomputed calls from the PCR reads with MiXCR, one row per CDR3 protein. The sample gives 250,000 to 300,000 distinct CDR3 sequences, about 9.4% of which show up once; 7.5% is in the top ten. This sample is drawn from a study of T-cell reconstitution after alpha-beta-depleted transplantation in children. The study, taken as a whole, reports: Roughly two months post-transplant, alpha-beta T cells reportedly originated from several hundred graft clones that had expanded. Fresh T-cell production supplied most of the T-cell counts and diversity seen one year after transplant. Recipient T cells and thymic progenitors that survived gave rise to the high TCRbeta diversity observed at day 60 in some patients.

The CDR3 extends over 17 amino acids. J gave up 8 bases and V 0 bases, and 11 bases lay outside the gene matches. Germline V gene sequence: CDR1 MNHEY, CDR2 SVGAGI. The sample here was PBMCs, taken before TCRalphabeta/CD19-depleted stem cell transplant. The rearrangement links TRBV6-5 to TRBJ2-1, with 9 bases lining up with TRBD2. This receptor was obtained from a boy in the first two years of life with acute myeloid leukemia, due to receive a stem cell transplant. CDR3 in amino acids: CASSYSRALAGGYEQFF. For the CDR3, the DNA is TGTGCCAGCAGTTACTCTAGGGCACTGGCGGGGGGGTATGAGCAGTTCTTC.